These 19 T cell receptor beta chains originate from one sample sequenced in a study of blood T cell repertoires in COVID-19. Libraries were prepared by immunoSEQ multiplex PCR; TCRdb keeps only in-frame clonotypes and omits some of them. The sample carries about 110,000 clones, 88% recorded once. The source material was peripheral blood. The receptors here all came from a man aged 50 to 59 with active or convalescent COVID-19.

J is TRBJ2-7 and V is TRBV11-2, with unresolved D. The CDR3 contains 15 residues. Germline V gives CDR1 SGHAT, CDR2 FQNNGV. The V end lost 5 bases, the J end lost 6 bases, and 20 bases lay between the germline ends. The CDR3 sequence is CASSPSSQPNSEQYF. The DNA for the CDR3 is TGTGCCAGCAGCCCGTCGTCACAGCCTAATTCCGAGCAGTACTTC.

V and J are TRBV9 and TRBJ2-1; 8 bases line up with TRBD1. Losses at the gene ends were 2 bases for V and 3 bases for J; bases not matched to a gene: 7. Germline V gene sequence: CDR1 SGDLS, CDR2 YYNGEE. CDR3 length: 16 residues. The CDR3 protein is CASSVAGTGFYNEQFF. DNA for the CDR3: TGTGCCAGCAGCGTGGCCGGGACAGGTTTCTACAATGAGCAGTTCTTC.

In DNA form, the CDR3 reads TGTGCCAGTTTAGACAGGAAGGCTAACTATGGCTACACCTTC. Its translation: CASLDRKANYGYTF. This rearrangement joins TRBV19 to TRBJ1-2; D perhaps matches TRBD1 (6 bases). This CDR3 contains 14 residues. Germline CDR1 LNHDA, CDR2 SQIVND (reference sequence). The V and J ends lost 8 bases and 0 bases respectively, with 13 bases between them.

This chain connects TRBV2 to TRBJ2-7, with 14 bases lining up with TRBD2. Germline values: CDR1 SNHLY, CDR2 FYNNEI. This CDR3 contains 14 residues. V trimming: 8 bases; J trimming: 5 bases; junction bases outside the gene matches: 5. The DNA of the CDR3 is TGTGCCAGCTGGGGACTAGCGGGAGACCACGAGCAGTACTTC. It yields the protein CASWGLAGDHEQYF.

J is TRBJ1-2 and V is TRBV2, with TRBD1 matching over 9 bases. The junction had 5 bases not matched to a gene; V was cut back by 0 bases and J by 0 bases. Germline CDR1 SNHLY, CDR2 FYNNEI. The CDR3 consists of 17 residues. The CDR3 DNA follows: TGTGCCAGCAGTGAAGCGTGGGGACAGGGACCTAACTATGGCTACACCTTC. Translating gives CASSEAWGQGPNYGYTF.

The chain employs TRBV10-3 and TRBJ2-3; TRBD1 matches 9 bases. CDR3 length: 16 amino acids. CDR1 and CDR2 from the germline V gene are ENHRY and SYGVKD. J lost 4 bases, V lost 7 bases, and 12 bases had no gene match. CDR3 region: CAINPGQGLAADTQYF. CDR3 DNA sequence: TGTGCCATCAACCCGGGACAGGGCTTGGCCGCAGATACGCAGTATTTT.

This rearrangement joins TRBV7-2 to TRBJ2-1, with TRBD2 matching 10 bases. CDR1 is SGHTA and CDR2 is FQGNSA in the germline V gene. V was clipped by 6 bases and J by 5 bases; unmatched bases: 7. This CDR3 has 15 residues. The CDR3 loop is CASSLSSGGNNEQFF. CDR3 in DNA: TGTGCCAGCAGTCTCTCTAGCGGGGGTAACAATGAGCAGTTCTTC.

This chain links TRBV4-1 with TRBJ1-5; D gene ambiguous. The CDR3 runs to 14 residues. The V and J ends lost 0 bases and 7 bases respectively, with 10 bases between them. CDR1 is MGHRA, CDR2 YSYEKL, per germline. The CDR3 reads CASSQDSRGQPQHF. DNA of the CDR3: TGCGCCAGCAGCCAAGATTCGAGAGGCCAGCCCCAGCATTTT.

V is TRBV6-5 and J is TRBJ2-7, with 7 bases identical to TRBD2. Germline V gives CDR1 MNHEY, CDR2 SVGAGI. The CDR3 has 14 residues. Germline trimming cut 3 bases from V and 2 bases from J; bases unmatched to any gene: 4. For the CDR3, the DNA is TGTGCCAGCAGTTATGTTAGCGGGCCCTACGAGCAGTACTTC. Its translation: CASSYVSGPYEQYF.

The chain uses TRBV10-3 and TRBJ1-2; possible D gene TRBD1, 6 bases. CDR1 is ENHRY and CDR2 is SYGVKD in the germline V gene. Deletions cut 4 bases from V and 3 bases from J, with 12 bases between. The CDR3 has 14 residues. CDR3 DNA: TGTGCCATCAGTGCCCGGGCAGGGGACTATGGCTACACCTTC. Translation gives CAISARAGDYGYTF.

The J gene is TRBJ2-1, the V gene TRBV19, with 7 bases identical to TRBD1. The CDR3 loop spans 15 amino acids. The junction had 11 bases not matched to a gene; V was cut back by 5 bases and J by 7 bases. CDR1 is LNHDA and CDR2 is SQIVND in the germline V gene (reference sequence). The CDR3 DNA reads as TGTGCCAGTAGTGACGCGGACAGGAGTATGAATGAGCAGTTCTTC. This encodes CASSDADRSMNEQFF.

The V call is TRBV10-3, the J call TRBJ1-3, with D unresolved. Germline-derived CDR1 and CDR2 are ENHRY and SYGVKD. Trimming removed 2 bases at V and 1 base at J, with 15 bases between. The CDR3 totals 17 residues. This chain's CDR3 is CAISERDGRVSGNTIYF. In DNA, the CDR3 is TGTGCCATCAGTGAGCGAGACGGGCGGGTATCTGGAAACACCATATATTTT.

The gene calls are TRBV27 and TRBJ2-7; a possible D gene is TRBD2 (6 bases). Trimming took 7 bases from V and 4 from J, leaving 11 bases between them. Germline-derived CDR1 and CDR2 are MNHEY and SMNVEV (reference sequence). The CDR3 has 12 residues. The CDR3 loop reads CASIGGIYEQYF. In DNA, the CDR3 is TGTGCCAGCATTGGGGGGATTTACGAGCAGTACTTC.

The V and J genes are TRBV3-1 (or the pseudogene TRBV3-2) and TRBJ1-4, with a possible D match to TRBD1 (6 bases). The CDR3 totals 15 residues. Trimming cost V 2 bases and J 8 bases, with 15 bases left between them. CDR1 is LGHDT and CDR2 is YNNKEL in the germline V gene (reference sequence). As DNA, the CDR3 is TGTGCCAGCAGCCAAAATCCAGGGGAGGGAGAAAAACTGTTTTTT. Its protein is CASSQNPGEGEKLFF.

The CDR3 protein is CASGRGSTDTQYF. CDR3 coding DNA: TGCGCCAGCGGTCGGGGTAGCACAGATACGCAGTATTTT. The genes are TRBV10-2 and TRBJ2-3; a weak D match, TRBD2 (5 bases). V was shortened by 8 bases and J by 0 bases, with 9 bases between the two germline ends. The germline V gene has CDR1 WSHSY and CDR2 SAAADI. The CDR3 is made up of 13 amino acids.

This chain joins TRBV5-5 and TRBJ1-1; D uncertain. CDR3 size: 15 residues. Germline loops: CDR1 SGHKS, CDR2 YYEKEE (reference sequence). V was shortened by 0 bases and J by 0 bases, with 9 bases between the two germline ends. The CDR3 region is CASSLVRGLNTEAFF. The DNA of the CDR3 is TGTGCCAGCAGCTTGGTACGAGGGCTGAACACTGAAGCTTTCTTT.

The V call is TRBV19, the J call TRBJ2-1, with a weak D call TRBD2 (6 bases). V lost 3 bases to trimming and J lost 3 bases, with 12 bases between them. The CDR3 contains 15 residues. Germline-derived CDR1 and CDR2 are LNHDA and SQIVND (reference sequence). The CDR3 protein is CASSMDYQNYNEQFF. In DNA, the CDR3 is TGTGCCAGTAGTATGGACTACCAAAACTACAATGAGCAGTTCTTC.

The gene calls are TRBV9 and TRBJ2-1; a weak D match, TRBD2 (6 bases). Germline values: CDR1 SGDLS, CDR2 YYNGEE. CDR3 length: 15 amino acids. V lost 0 bases and J lost 5, with 12 bases in between. DNA for the CDR3: TGTGCCAGCAGCGTAGCCGGGAGCGCCGACAATGAGCAGTTCTTC. Its translation: CASSVAGSADNEQFF.

The chain recombines TRBV27 with TRBJ2-7; 11 nucleotides line up with TRBD2. CDR1 and CDR2 (germline): MNHEY, SMNVEV (reference sequence). This CDR3 has 14 residues. J lost 7 bases, V lost 6 bases, and 8 bases had no gene match. In DNA, the CDR3 is TGTGCCAGCAGGAGTAGCGGGAGGGGAGAGGAGCAGTACTTC. Its protein is CASRSSGRGEEQYF.